This T cell receptor (beta chain) was captured in a study of T cell changes during pregnancy in multiple sclerosis. This clone appeared a single time. Produced via immunoSEQ multiplex PCR; TCRdb's table is partial and in-frame only. Here the sample spans about 40,000 clones, about 90% being singletons. J was trimmed by 4 bases and V by 5 bases; bases with no gene match: 8. The germline gives CDR1 SEHNR, CDR2 FQNEAQ (reference sequence). There are 17 residues in the CDR3. The J gene is TRBJ2-5, the V gene TRBV7-9; 15 nucleotides align to TRBD2. The receptor was isolated from a female donor in good health, enrolled as a control in a pregnancy study. The sequences come from CD4+ T cells from peripheral blood mononuclear cells, collected in the second trimester of pregnancy. CDR3 sequence: CASSRTSGRARGETQYF. DNA of the CDR3: TGTGCCAGCAGCCGGACTAGCGGGAGGGCCAGGGGAGAGACCCAGTACTTC.